The rows below give T cell receptor beta chains drawn from one sample of a study of cytomegalovirus exposure and HLA in healthy donors. The repertoire was sequenced with immunoSEQ multiplex PCR; TCRdb's copy has only in-frame clones and lacks some. The profile shows more than 100,000 clones, under 85% of them singletons. Sequenced input: PBMCs. The receptors shown here come from a woman in her 50s in good health and CMV-seropositive. The conserved cysteine and the conserved F or W are not part of the CDR3 here. Fields, in order: clone size, V gene, CDR3 protein. Only some rows state a clone size, as once, few, many or a class for expanded clones.

size: NA; V: TRBV7-9; CDR3: ASTFLQGGYT
size: NA; V: TRBV5-4; CDR3: ASSLEPSSDNEQF
size: NA; V: TRBV19; CDR3: ASSIGWSSAGNTIY
size: NA; V: TRBV27; CDR3: ASTPGQGFPNEQF
size: NA; V: TRBV18; CDR3: ASSPGGAIRTYEQY
size: NA; V: TRBV7-2; CDR3: ASQGDWFGKLF
size: once; V: TRBV5-1; CDR3: ASSLTSRGASSPLH
size: NA; V: TRBV5-8; CDR3: ASSLGQGVHEQY
size: NA; V: TRBV5-1; CDR3: ASSSRQGAYTQY
size: NA; V: TRBV9; CDR3: ASSVGERRSTDTQY
size: NA; V: TRBV5-5; CDR3: ASRSLLGQENEKLF
size: NA; V: TRBV6-5; CDR3: ASSYRGGAGEQF
size: NA; V: TRBV27; CDR3: ASSWDREGEQY
size: NA; V: TRBV19; CDR3: ATRTSGAKETQY
size: NA; V: TRBV5-6; CDR3: ASSLVTALRGNEKLF
size: few; V: TRBV19; CDR3: ASSTLGQGNTEAF
size: once; V: TRBV19; CDR3: ASSISGGRWIDTQY
size: NA; V: TRBV27; CDR3: ASAGTGGSYEKLF
size: NA; V: TRBV2; CDR3: ASSEALTDSQPQH
size: NA; V: TRBV7-7; CDR3: ASSPLPPGELF
size: NA; V: TRBV29-1; CDR3: SGGTGLINEQY
size: few; V: TRBV6-5; CDR3: ASSILGRGGYGYT
size: NA; V: TRBV2; CDR3: ASSDYVRASYEQY
size: NA; V: TRBV5-3; CDR3: ARSGQVYTEAF
size: once; V: TRBV19; CDR3: AASRGETQY
size: NA; V: TRBV7-9; CDR3: ASSLAGGKSPLH
size: NA; V: TRBV7-2; CDR3: ASSSAVSARPLH
size: NA; V: TRBV5-5; CDR3: ASSLPNTQY
size: NA; V: TRBV2; CDR3: ASSDKRTDTQY
size: NA; V: TRBV9; CDR3: ASSRGQSTEAF
size: NA; V: TRBV5-6; CDR3: ASSLFYRGNGYT
size: many; V: TRBV6-4; CDR3: ASSGQGQAF
size: few; V: TRBV6-1; CDR3: ASSDFGDQPQH
size: NA; V: TRBV10-3; CDR3: AISEFLPGQGGFGNQPQH
size: NA; V: TRBV11-3; CDR3: ASSLREGGGNTIY
size: NA; V: TRBV7-9; CDR3: ASRGIQGTNEKLF
size: NA; V: TRBV5-4; CDR3: ASSLGPYNQPQH
size: NA; V: TRBV4-3; CDR3: ASSPAGGINEKLF
size: NA; V: TRBV27; CDR3: ASSSTGWTEAF
size: NA; V: TRBV2; CDR3: AISGQGENTIY
size: NA; V: TRBV5-6; CDR3: ASSRLAGPSGNIQY
size: NA; V: TRBV5-6; CDR3: ASSFLASGGSYEQY
size: NA; V: TRBV5-1; CDR3: ASSFGRAGVTTDTQY
size: once; V: TRBV5-1; CDR3: ASSLGQGRQETQY
size: once; V: TRBV5-1; CDR3: ASSGRPGADTQY
size: NA; V: TRBV4-1; CDR3: ASSPGPTTGETQY
size: NA; V: TRBV6-1; CDR3: ASSAQGPDTQY
size: few; V: TRBV18; CDR3: ASSPGQGTQETQY
size: NA; V: TRBV11-3; CDR3: ASSLGTGGNTGELF
size: few; V: TRBV5-1; CDR3: ASSLGQSYEQY
size: NA; V: TRBV7-8; CDR3: ASSPSGGFNEQF
size: NA; V: TRBV19; CDR3: ASSIGPLQGLTWYGYT
size: NA; V: TRBV10-1; CDR3: ASSESQGKKAF
size: NA; V: TRBV13; CDR3: ASSFYRLAAQGYQETQY
size: NA; V: TRBV7-6; CDR3: ASSPRWDRGGYT
size: NA; V: TRBV6-5; CDR3: ASSYFSRGGTEAF